This T cell receptor beta chain was sequenced in a study of blood T cell repertoires in COVID-19. Adults between about 18 and 95 years of age took part from approximately 24 US areas. Cohort allocation depended upon clinical history that participants reported. Original processing methods: Estimates of nucleated cell counts were drawn from the amplification of reference gene primers. TCRdb's copy holds only in-frame clones and misses some; the assay was immunoSEQ multiplex PCR. V, J and clone size are taken as reported in that table, and D and trimming were inferred from the DNA itself. The sample lists around 300,000 clones; almost 90% were seen once. The CDR3 is made up of 14 amino acids. Germline V gives CDR1 LGHDT, CDR2 YNNKEL (reference sequence). Losses at the gene ends were 4 bases for V and 3 bases for J; bases not matched to a gene: 4.

The chain links TRBV3-1 (or the pseudogene TRBV3-2) to TRBJ2-7; TRBD2 agrees at 9 bases. The sample taken for sequencing was PBMCs or T cells enriched from blood (not recorded which). The clonotype comes from a woman aged 18-29 years with acute COVID-19. The CDR3: CASSLAGEGYEQYF. The CDR3, as DNA: TGTGCCAGCAGCCTAGCGGGAGAGGGCTACGAGCAGTACTTC.